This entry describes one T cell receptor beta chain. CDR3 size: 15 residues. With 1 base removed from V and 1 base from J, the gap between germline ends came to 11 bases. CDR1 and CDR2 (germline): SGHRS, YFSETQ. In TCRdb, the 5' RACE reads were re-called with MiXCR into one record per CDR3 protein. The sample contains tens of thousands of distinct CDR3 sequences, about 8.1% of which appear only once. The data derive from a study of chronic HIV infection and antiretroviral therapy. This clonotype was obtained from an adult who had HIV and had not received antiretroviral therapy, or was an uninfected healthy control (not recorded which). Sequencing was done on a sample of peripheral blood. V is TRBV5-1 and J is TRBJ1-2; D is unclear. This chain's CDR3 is CASSLSEGFNYGYTF. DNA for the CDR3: TGCGCCAGCAGCTTGAGTGAGGGTTTTAACTATGGCTACACCTTC.